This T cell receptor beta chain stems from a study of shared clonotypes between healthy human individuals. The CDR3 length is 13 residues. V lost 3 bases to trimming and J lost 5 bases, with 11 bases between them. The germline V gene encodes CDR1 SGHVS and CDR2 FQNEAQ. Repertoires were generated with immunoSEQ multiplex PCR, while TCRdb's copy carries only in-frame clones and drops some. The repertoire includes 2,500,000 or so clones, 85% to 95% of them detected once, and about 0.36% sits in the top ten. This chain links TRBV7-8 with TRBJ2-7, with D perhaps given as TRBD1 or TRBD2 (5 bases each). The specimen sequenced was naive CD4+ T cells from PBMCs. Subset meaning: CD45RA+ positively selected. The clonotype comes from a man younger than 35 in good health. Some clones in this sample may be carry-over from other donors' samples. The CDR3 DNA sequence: TGTGCCAGCAGCTTGCCCGGGGCCAACGAGCAGTACTTC. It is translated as CASSLPGANEQYF.